Listed here are 8 T cell receptor beta chains from one sample, sequenced in a study of sequential checkpoint blockade in melanoma. The table came from immunoSEQ multiplex PCR; TCRdb's copy has only in-frame clones and leaves some out. Of 7,000 to 9,000 clones in the sample, 20% were seen once. Treatment meaning: randomized to nivolumab then ipilimumab (arm A) or the reverse (arm B). The sample here was tumor tissue (inferred from file names), taken from a patient given nivolumab and ipilimumab in sequence. The receptors were sampled from a human donor with melanoma.

CDR3 DNA sequence: TGCGCCAGCAGCCGGAGTTTGACAGGGGCCACCGGGGAGCTGTTTTTT. This gives the protein CASSRSLTGATGELFF. This chain joins TRBV4-1 and TRBJ2-2, with 8 bases identical to TRBD1. The length of the CDR3 is 16 residues. The germline V gene has CDR1 MGHRA and CDR2 YSYEKL. J lost 4 bases, V lost 4 bases, and 8 bases had no gene match.

This clone is medium-sized in the sample. The chain has TRBV6-8 and TRBJ1-1, with no clear D. V dropped 0 bases and J dropped 6 bases, with 8 bases sitting between them. The germline gives CDR1 MNHGY, CDR2 SAAAGT. The length of the CDR3 is 13 residues. CDR3 nucleotide sequence: TGTGCCAGCAGTTACTCGATTTCCGCTGAAGCTTTCTTT. Translation: CASSYSISAEAFF.

This rearrangement joins TRBV11-3 to TRBJ1-2, with unresolved D. This CDR3 is built from 15 residues. V gave up 2 bases and J gave up 5 bases, with 15 bases separating them. Germline V gene sequence: CDR1 SGHNT, CDR2 YENEEA. The CDR3 spells CASSLSGTSLYGYTF. The CDR3, as DNA: TGTGCCAGCAGCTTAAGTGGAACATCTCTTTATGGCTACACCTTC.

There are a few counts of this clone. The chain has TRBV6-8 and TRBJ1-4; 8 positions agree with TRBD1. The V segment lost 4 bases and the J segment 7 bases; nucleotides outside the gene matches: 2. This CDR3 has 13 residues. CDR1 is MNHGY, CDR2 SAAAGT, per germline. This CDR3 reads CASSSDRGEKLFF. The CDR3 DNA is TGTGCCAGCAGTTCCGACAGGGGTGAAAAACTGTTTTTT.

The chain links TRBV10-2 to TRBJ1-3; 8 positions agree with TRBD1. The trim removed 3 bases at V and 2 bases at J, leaving 0 bases unmatched. In germline, CDR1 is WSHSY, CDR2 SAAADI. CDR3 length equals 14 residues. CDR3 nucleotides: TGCGCCAGCAGTGAACAGGGGGCTGGAAACACCATATATTTT. Its protein product is CASSEQGAGNTIYF.

In its sample, this clone was seen many times. The chain is built from TRBV11-3 and TRBJ1-1; D is possibly TRBD1 (6 bases). V was cut by 8 bases and J by 5 bases, with 18 bases left in between. The CDR3 has 14 amino acids. Germline loops: CDR1 SGHNT, CDR2 YENEEA. CDR3: CASSRWGLRTEAFF. CDR3 DNA: TGTGCCAGCTCCCGGTGGGGGCTTAGGACTGAAGCTTTCTTT. Supplemented by reference TRBV11-3 and TRBJ1-1, the full variable domain reads EAGVVQSPRYKIIEKKQPVAFWCNPISGHNTLYWYLQNLGQGPELLIRYENEEAVDDSQLPKDRFSAERLKGVDSTLKIQPAELGDSAVYLCASSRWGLRTEAFFGQGTRLTVV.

This clone was recorded many times. The rearrangement links TRBV6-8 to TRBJ2-5; maybe TRBD1 (6 bases). Germline V gene data show CDR1 as MNHGY and CDR2 as SAAAGT. The V gene lost 5 bases and the J gene lost 3 bases, with 13 bases spanning the gap. The CDR3 runs 14 residues. CDR3 nucleotide sequence: TGTGCCAGCAGTAGAAACAGGGCAAAAGAGACCCAGTACTTC. This translates into CASSRNRAKETQYF.

The chain employs TRBV18 and TRBJ1-1; D not certain. CDR3 length: 13 amino acids. The V and J ends lost 2 bases and 3 bases respectively, with 7 bases between them. Germline CDR1 is KGHSH and CDR2 is LQKENI. The CDR3 sequence is CASSPSEDTEAFF. The CDR3 DNA reads as TGTGCCAGCTCACCAAGCGAGGACACTGAAGCTTTCTTT.